This T cell receptor (beta chain) is from a study of control samples from healthy donors and cancer patients. The table came from immunoSEQ multiplex PCR; TCRdb's copy has only in-frame clones and leaves some out. This table holds about 120,000 clones, 88% found once. Between the trimmed V and J ends, which lost 0 bases and 4 bases, there was a span of 10 bases. CDR1 and CDR2 (germline): SGHTA, FQGNSA. The CDR3 has 14 residues. This receptor was obtained from a man aged 40-50 years in good health. V and J are TRBV7-2 and TRBJ2-7; D is unclear. Sequenced input: blood. CDR3 nucleotide sequence: TGTGCCAGCAGCTTAGCGAGTAGCATATACGAGCAGTACTTC. It codes for CASSLASSIYEQYF. The whole variable domain, remainder taken from reference TRBV7-2 and TRBJ2-7, is GAGVSQSPSNKVTEKGKDVELRCDPISGHTALYWYRQSLGQGLEFLIYFQGNSAPDKSGLPSDRFSAERTGGSVSTLTIQRTQQEDSAVYLCASSLASSIYEQYFGPGTRLTVT.